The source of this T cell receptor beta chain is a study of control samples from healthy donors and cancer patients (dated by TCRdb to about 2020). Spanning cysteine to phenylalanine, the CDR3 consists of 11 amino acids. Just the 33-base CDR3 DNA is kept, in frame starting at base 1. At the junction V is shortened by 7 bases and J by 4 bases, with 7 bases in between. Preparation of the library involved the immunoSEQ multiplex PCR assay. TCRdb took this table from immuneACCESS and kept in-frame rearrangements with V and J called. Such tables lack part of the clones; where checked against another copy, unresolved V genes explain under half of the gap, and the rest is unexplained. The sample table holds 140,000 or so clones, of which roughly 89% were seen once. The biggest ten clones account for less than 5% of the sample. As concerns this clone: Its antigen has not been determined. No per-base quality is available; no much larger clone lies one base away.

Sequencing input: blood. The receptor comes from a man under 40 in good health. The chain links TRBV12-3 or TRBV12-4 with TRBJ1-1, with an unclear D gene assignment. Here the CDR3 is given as CASKTATEAFF. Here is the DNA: TGTGCCAGCAAAACAGCCACTGAAGCTTTCTTT.